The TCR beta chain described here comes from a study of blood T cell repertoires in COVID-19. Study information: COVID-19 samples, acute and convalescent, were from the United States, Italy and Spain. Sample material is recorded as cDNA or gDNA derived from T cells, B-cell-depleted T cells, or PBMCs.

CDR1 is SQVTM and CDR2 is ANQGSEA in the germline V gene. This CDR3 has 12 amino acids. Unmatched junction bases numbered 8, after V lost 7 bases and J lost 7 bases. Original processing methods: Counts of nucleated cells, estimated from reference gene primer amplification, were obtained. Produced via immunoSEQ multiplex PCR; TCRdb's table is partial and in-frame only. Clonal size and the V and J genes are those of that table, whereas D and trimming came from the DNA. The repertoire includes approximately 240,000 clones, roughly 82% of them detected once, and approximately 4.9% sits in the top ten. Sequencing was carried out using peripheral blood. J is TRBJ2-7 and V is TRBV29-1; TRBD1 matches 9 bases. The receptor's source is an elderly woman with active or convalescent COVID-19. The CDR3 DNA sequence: TGCAGCGCCTGGGACAGGGTTCAAGAGCAGTACTTC. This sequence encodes CSAWDRVQEQYF.